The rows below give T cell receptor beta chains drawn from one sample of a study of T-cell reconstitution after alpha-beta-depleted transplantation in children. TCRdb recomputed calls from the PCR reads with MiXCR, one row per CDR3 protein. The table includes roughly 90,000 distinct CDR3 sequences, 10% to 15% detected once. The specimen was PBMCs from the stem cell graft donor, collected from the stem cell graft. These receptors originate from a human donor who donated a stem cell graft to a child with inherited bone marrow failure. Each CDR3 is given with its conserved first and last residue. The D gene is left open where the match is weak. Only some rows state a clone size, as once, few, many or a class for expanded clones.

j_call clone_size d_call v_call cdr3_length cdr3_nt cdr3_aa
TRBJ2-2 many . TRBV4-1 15 TGCGCCAGCAGCCAAACGGTGTCGGGGGCCGGGGAGCTGTTTTTT CASSQTVSGAGELFF
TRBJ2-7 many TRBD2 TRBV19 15 TGTGCCAGTAGTACTCACCGGGACTACTCCTACGAGCAGTACTTC CASSTHRDYSYEQYF
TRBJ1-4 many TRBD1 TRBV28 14 TGTGCCAGCAGTCAGGGGGCGCTTGATGAAAAACTGTTTTTT CASSQGALDEKLFF
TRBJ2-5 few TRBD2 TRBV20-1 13 TGCAGTGCTCCTCTAGCGGGAGAAGAGACCCAGTACTTC CSAPLAGEETQYF
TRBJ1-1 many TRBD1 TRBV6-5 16 TGTGCCAGCAGTTACCACCAGGGGGTTGTTGGCACTGAAGCTTTCTTT CASSYHQGVVGTEAFF
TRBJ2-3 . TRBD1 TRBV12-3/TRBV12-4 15 TGTGCCAGCAGTCAACGGACAGGGTCGAGAGATACGCAGTATTTT CASSQRTGSRDTQYF
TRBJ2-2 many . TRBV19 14 TGTGCCAGTAGAAGGATTGGGGCGGCCGGGGAGCTGTTTTTT CASRRIGAAGELFF
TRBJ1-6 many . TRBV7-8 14 TGTGCCAGCAGCACCGGGACCGAGGGTTCACCCCTCCACTTT CASSTGTEGSPLHF
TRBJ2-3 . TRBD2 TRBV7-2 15 TGTGCCAGCAGTTGGACTAGCGGGGCGAGGGATACGCAGTATTTT CASSWTSGARDTQYF
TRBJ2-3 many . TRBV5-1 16 TGCGCCAGCAGCTTGGTCCGGGGTCTACGGCCAGATACGCAGTATTTT CASSLVRGLRPDTQYF
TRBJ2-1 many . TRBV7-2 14 TGTGCCAGCAGCTTAGGATCCACTAGCAATGAGCAGTTCTTC CASSLGSTSNEQFF
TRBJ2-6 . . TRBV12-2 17 TGTGCAAGTCGAGGGACAGGATTTTTTCCTGGGGCCAACGTCCTGACTTTC CASRGTGFFPGANVLTF
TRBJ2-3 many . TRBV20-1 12 TGCGGCGTGGGCGGGAGCACAGATACGCAGTATTTT CGVGGSTDTQYF
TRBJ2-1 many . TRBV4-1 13 TGCGCCAGCAGCCAGGTCGGCTACAATGAGCAGTTCTTC CASSQVGYNEQFF
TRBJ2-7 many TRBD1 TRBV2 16 TGTGCCAGCAGTTTCAAAACAGGGGGCCTACGTTACGAGCAGTACTTC CASSFKTGGLRYEQYF
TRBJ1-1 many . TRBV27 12 TGTGCCAGCAAGGCAGGGAACACTGAAGCTTTCTTT CASKAGNTEAFF
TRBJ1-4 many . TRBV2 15 TGTGCCAGCAGTGAACTACGGGGGGTAGGAGAAAAACTGTTTTTT CASSELRGVGEKLFF
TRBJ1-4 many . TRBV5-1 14 TGCGCCAGCAGCTTGGGGGGGGTCGATGAAAAACTGTTTTTT CASSLGGVDEKLFF
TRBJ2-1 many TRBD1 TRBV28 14 TGTGCCAGCAGTTTCAGGGGACAGGGAAATGAGCAGTTCTTC CASSFRGQGNEQFF
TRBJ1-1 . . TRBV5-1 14 TGCGCCAGCAGCCCTAGGCTTCCGAACACTGAAGCTTTCTTT CASSPRLPNTEAFF
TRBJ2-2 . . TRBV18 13 TGTGCCAGCTCACCACTTTCTGGCGGGGAGCTGTTTTTT CASSPLSGGELFF
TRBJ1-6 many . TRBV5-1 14 TGCGCCAGCAGCCCGGACTTCCGAAGTTCACCCCTCCACTTT CASSPDFRSSPLHF
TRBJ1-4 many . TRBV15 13 TGTGCCACCAGCAGAGCAACTAATGAAAAACTGTTTTTT CATSRATNEKLFF
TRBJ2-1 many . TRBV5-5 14 TGTGCCAGCAGCTCGGGGGCCAGCTACAATGAGCAGTTCTTC CASSSGASYNEQFF
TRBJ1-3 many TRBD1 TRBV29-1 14 TGCAGCGTTGAAGATAGGGGGCTGGGAAACACCATATATTTT CSVEDRGLGNTIYF
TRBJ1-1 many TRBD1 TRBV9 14 TGTGCCAGCAGCTGGGACAGCATGAACACTGAAGCTTTCTTT CASSWDSMNTEAFF
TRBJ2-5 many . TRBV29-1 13 TGCAGCGTTGAATTAGGTGGAGAAGAGACCCAGTACTTC CSVELGGEETQYF